This TCR beta chain was profiled in a study of cytomegalovirus exposure and HLA in healthy donors. Findings of the study overall: Across all donors, roughly uniform sequencing depth was an assumption of the presence/absence analyses. The study listed some 160 cytomegalovirus-associated TCR beta chains. Reports state that TCR beta sequences accurately predicted most subjects' HLA-A and HLA-B alleles. Sequencing likely produced, as an artifact, a cluster of highly shared sequence variants.

As regards this clone: No antigen is known for it.

The V gene's germline CDR1 is LNHDA and CDR2 SQIVND (reference sequence). V dropped 4 bases and J dropped 4; count of bases not matched to a gene: 12. The CDR3 sequence is 16 residues long. Amplification used 60 Vbeta primers and 13 Jbeta primers. Clones were sequenced by immunoSEQ multiplex PCR, and TCRdb holds only the in-frame ones, with some missing. The sample yields about 260,000 clones, roughly four fifths seen once. Sequencing was done on a sample of PBMCs. This TCR came from a woman aged 40 to 50 in good health and CMV-seropositive. The rearrangement uses TRBV19 and TRBJ1-1; 7 bases are shared with TRBD1. The CDR3 bases are TGTGCCAGTAGTACCCCCAGGGGGGCCCTGAGCACTGAAGCTTTCTTT. As protein: CASSTPRGALSTEAFF.